Below are 8 T cell receptor beta chains sequenced from a single sample in a study of blood T cell repertoires in COVID-19. TCRdb keeps only in-frame clones here, not all; method: immunoSEQ multiplex PCR. The sample lists about 300,000 clones, around 88% seen once, with roughly 1.7% in the top ten. The sequenced material came from peripheral blood. The receptor source for this set is a woman aged 30 to 39 with COVID-19, enrolled during active disease.

V usage is TRBV19 and J usage is TRBJ1-4; 9 nucleotides agree with TRBD1. This CDR3 has 15 residues. Trimming cost V 3 bases and J 7 bases; bases outside gene matches: 6. Germline lookup yields CDR1 LNHDA and CDR2 SQIVND (reference sequence). CDR3 sequence (DNA): TGTGCCAGTAGTATCACAGGGGGCGGATTTGAAAAACTGTTTTTT. Translation: CASSITGGGFEKLFF.

The chain links TRBV5-4 to TRBJ2-7; a possible D gene is TRBD1 (6 bases). This CDR3 is built from 13 residues. The germline V and J ends were trimmed by 0 bases and 3 bases, with 7 bases remaining between them. Germline CDR1 reads SGHNT; CDR2 reads YYREEE (reference sequence). DNA for the CDR3: TGTGCCAGCAGCTTGGACAGGGTCTACGAGCAGTACGTC. Amino acid sequence: CASSLDRVYEQYV.

A few counts support this clone. This rearrangement joins TRBV6-5 to TRBJ1-2, with TRBD1 matching over 8 bases. Germline CDR1 reads MNHEY; CDR2 reads SVGAGI. The V and J ends lost 6 bases and 5 bases, in that order; junction bases with no gene match: 5. The CDR3 is made up of 13 amino acids. CDR3 amino acids: CASSPTGAYGYTF. The CDR3 coding sequence is TGTGCCAGCAGCCCGACAGGGGCTTATGGCTACACCTTC.

The chain is built from TRBV11-3 and TRBJ1-1; a possible D gene is TRBD1 (6 bases). Germline V gives CDR1 SGHNT, CDR2 YENEEA. The V end lost 3 bases, the J end lost 8 bases, and 10 bases lay between the germline ends. There are 12 residues in the CDR3. The CDR3 DNA follows: TGTGCCAGCAGCTTGGGGGGGCTGGAAGCTTTCTTT. Translating gives CASSLGGLEAFF.

This clone has only one observation. V and J are TRBV5-6 and TRBJ1-6; no clear D. There are 14 residues in the CDR3. CDR1 is SGHDT, CDR2 YYEEEE, per germline. Trimming stripped 2 bases from V and 2 bases from J, with 5 bases between. CDR3 loop: CASSFGAYNSPLHF. DNA for the CDR3: TGTGCCAGCAGCTTCGGGGCCTATAATTCACCCCTCCACTTT.

V gene TRBV20-1 combines with J gene TRBJ1-1; the D is unclear. V lost 3 bases and J 7 bases, leaving 6 bases between the germline ends. The CDR3 is 10 amino acids. The V gene's germline CDR1 is DFQATT and CDR2 SNEGSKA (reference sequence). The CDR3 spells CSASQNEAFF. The CDR3 DNA is TGCAGTGCTAGCCAGAATGAAGCTTTCTTT.

The table lists this clone with a few counts. The V call is TRBV20-1, the J call TRBJ2-7; TRBD1 might be the D (6 bases). Trimming removed 4 bases from V and 5 bases from J, with 9 bases in between. Germline V gene data show CDR1 as DFQATT and CDR2 as SNEGSKA (reference sequence). The CDR3 is made up of 11 amino acids. The CDR3 protein is CSATRGHEQYF. DNA of the CDR3: TGCAGTGCTACCAGGGGCCACGAGCAGTACTTC.

The chain links TRBV14 to TRBJ2-1, with a possible D match to TRBD1 (5 bases). Germline CDR1 reads SGHDN; CDR2 reads FVKESK. This CDR3 spans 15 amino acids. Between the trimmed V and J ends, which lost 3 bases and 7 bases, there was a span of 16 bases. CDR3 protein: CASSQVGPTGNEQFF. CDR3 DNA sequence: TGTGCCAGCAGCCAGGTGGGGCCTACTGGGAATGAGCAGTTCTTC. Full variable domain (outside the CDR3, taken from reference TRBV14 and TRBJ2-1): EAGVTQFPSHSVIEKGQTVTLRCDPISGHDNLYWYRRVMGKEIKFLLHFVKESKQDESGMPNNRFLAERTGGTYSTLKVQPAELEDSGVYFCASSQVGPTGNEQFFGPGTRLTVL.